A single sample is the source of the 30 T cell receptor beta chains below, sequenced in a study of T cell changes during pregnancy in multiple sclerosis (dated by TCRdb to 2018 to 2020). Library creation used the immunoSEQ multiplex PCR assay. TCRdb re-hosts the immuneACCESS table, in-frame sequences only. Its copies lack some clones; in the studies checked, an unresolved V gene accounts for under half of them, and the cause for the rest is not known. The sample has around 40,000 clones on record, approximately 90% of them singletons. The ten largest account for approximately 0.39% of the sample. Sample: CD4+ T cells from peripheral blood mononuclear cells, taken in the second trimester of pregnancy. Receptor source: a female donor with multiple sclerosis, enrolled in a pregnancy study.

The chain carries TRBV5-1 and TRBJ2-2; D is unresolved. This CDR3 is built from 15 residues. Germline assignment: CDR1 SGHRS and CDR2 YFSETQ. V lost 0 bases, J lost 6 bases, and 12 bases lay in between. The CDR3 DNA follows: TGCGCCAGCAGCTTGGGACACTTGGGCGCCGGGGAGCTGTTTTTT. The encoded protein is CASSLGHLGAGELFF.

The J gene is TRBJ2-1, the V gene TRBV13; 9 positions agree with TRBD1. Trimming at V came to 3 bases and at J to 6 bases, leaving 9 bases not matched to a gene. Germline-derived CDR1 and CDR2 are PRHDT and FYEKMQ (reference sequence). The CDR3 runs 16 residues. The CDR3 DNA sequence: TGTGCCAGCAGCTTTAACCGGGACAGGGCCGCCAATGAGCAGTTCTTC. It translates to CASSFNRDRAANEQFF.

The chain recombines TRBV5-1 with TRBJ1-5; no clear D gene. Germline CDR1 reads SGHRS; CDR2 reads YFSETQ. This CDR3 is 15 amino acids long. Trimming cost V 2 bases and J 3 bases, with 12 bases left between them. CDR3 sequence reads: CASSFGTALNQPQHF. DNA for the CDR3: TGCGCCAGCAGCTTCGGCACAGCTCTCAATCAGCCCCAGCATTTT.

The chain couples TRBV11-3 to TRBJ2-5; TRBD1 matches 9 bases. The CDR3 runs to 13 residues. CDR1 is SGHNT and CDR2 is YENEEA in the germline V gene. The V gene end was trimmed by 6 bases and the J gene end by 3 bases; junction bases not matched to a gene: 2. The CDR3 nucleotides are TGTGCCAGCAGTCGGACAGGGGAAGAGACCCAGTACTTC. Its protein is CASSRTGEETQYF.

This chain links TRBV5-1 with TRBJ2-7; the D gene is possibly TRBD2 (5 bases). Germline V gene data show CDR1 as SGHRS and CDR2 as YFSETQ. V gave up 6 bases and J gave up 4 bases, with 8 bases separating them. This CDR3 has 11 amino acids. CDR3 sequence: CASIGEYEQYF. DNA of the CDR3: TGCGCCAGCATTGGGGAGTACGAGCAGTACTTC.

This clone has just one count. This rearrangement joins TRBV16 to TRBJ2-6; weak D call: TRBD1 (6 bases). Germline V gives CDR1 KGHSY, CDR2 FQNENV. Deletions cut 4 bases from V and 2 bases from J, with 9 bases between. The CDR3 has 15 amino acids. CDR3 nucleotide sequence: TGTGCCAGCAGCCCATACAGGGCTGGGGCCAACGTCCTGACTTTC. It encodes CASSPYRAGANVLTF.

The rearrangement links TRBV6-5 to TRBJ1-6; perhaps TRBD1 as D (5 bases). CDR3 length: 14 residues. The ends were cut back, 2 bases at V and 10 bases at J, with 12 bases in the middle. Germline lookup yields CDR1 MNHEY and CDR2 SVGAGI. The CDR3 protein is CASSYEGGASPLHF. The CDR3 bases are TGTGCCAGCAGTTACGAGGGAGGGGCATCACCCCTCCACTTT.

This chain uses TRBV7-9 with TRBJ2-2; tentatively, D is TRBD2 (6 bases). Deletions cut 2 bases from V and 2 bases from J, with 12 bases between. There are 16 residues in the CDR3. Germline CDR1 and CDR2: SEHNR and FQNEAQ (reference sequence). Written as DNA, the CDR3 is TGTGCCAGCAGCTTATACGGGAGTGGAAACACCGGGGAGCTGTTTTTT. This codes for CASSLYGSGNTGELFF. Filled out from reference TRBV7-9 and TRBJ2-2, the complete variable domain reads DTGVSQNPRHKITKRGQNVTFRCDPISEHNRLYWYRQTLGQGPEFLTYFQNEAQLEKSRLLSDRFSAERPKGSFSTLEIQRTEQGDSAMYLCASSLYGSGNTGELFFGEGSRLTVL.

The V call is TRBV11-2, the J call TRBJ1-4; perhaps TRBD1 as D (5 bases). The V end lost 4 bases, the J end lost 7 bases, and 13 bases lay between the germline ends. This CDR3 has 14 amino acids. Germline values: CDR1 SGHAT, CDR2 FQNNGV. In DNA form, the CDR3 reads TGTGCCAGCAGCTCCGCCGGGCAGGGTGAAAAACTGTTTTTT. This translates into CASSSAGQGEKLFF.

This clone ranks as medium-sized. V is TRBV5-1 and J is TRBJ1-2; 7 positions agree with TRBD1. J gave up 7 bases and V 4 bases, and 10 bases lay outside the gene matches. CDR1 is SGHRS and CDR2 is YFSETQ in the germline V gene. The CDR3 is made up of 14 amino acids. The CDR3 nucleotides read TGCGCCAGCAGCCCGGGACAGTTTAGAAGTGGCTACACCTTC. Amino acid sequence: CASSPGQFRSGYTF.

This rearrangement joins TRBV5-1 to TRBJ2-2, with 14 bases identical to TRBD2. V lost 4 bases to trimming and J lost 6 bases; unmatched junction nucleotides: 8. The germline CDR1 and CDR2 sequences are SGHRS and YFSETQ. This CDR3 contains 17 residues. The CDR3 loop is CASSQTSGRAIAGELFF. The DNA for the CDR3 is TGCGCCAGCAGCCAGACTAGCGGGAGGGCCATCGCCGGGGAGCTGTTTTTT.

The chain carries TRBV12-5 and TRBJ2-7, with 7 bases identical to TRBD1. Germline CDR1 LGHNT, CDR2 FRNRAP. The CDR3 has 17 amino acids. V lost 6 bases, J lost 3 bases, and 17 bases stayed unmatched. CDR3 sequence: CASGTQILNRGFYEQYF. CDR3 DNA sequence: TGTGCTAGTGGCACGCAAATATTAAACAGGGGATTCTACGAGCAGTACTTC.

The chain has TRBV21-1 and TRBJ2-2; the table's D call, TRBD2, has no DNA check behind it. TRBV21-1 is termed a pseudogene. The CDR3 is made up of 16 amino acids. The CDR3 DNA reads TGTGCCAGCAGCAAAGACAGCGGGGGGCTAACCGGGGAGCTGTTTTTT. It yields the protein CASSKDSGGLTGELFF.

This rearrangement joins TRBV5-6 to TRBJ2-5; no firm D call. CDR1 is SGHDT and CDR2 is YYEEEE in the germline V gene. The CDR3 runs 14 residues. V dropped 0 bases and J dropped 2 bases, with 8 bases sitting between them. CDR3 sequence (DNA): TGTGCCAGCAGCTTGGGCACAGTTCAAGAGACCCAGTACTTC. This encodes CASSLGTVQETQYF.

This clone was recorded only once. The CDR3 bases are TGTGCCAGCTCGCTCATACCGGGACAGGGAAACACCGGGGAGCTGTTTTTT. This codes for CASSLIPGQGNTGELFF. This sequence joins TRBV18 and TRBJ2-2, with 9 bases matching TRBD1. The CDR3 spans 17 residues. The V gene's germline CDR1 is KGHSH and CDR2 LQKENI. V lost 6 bases to trimming and J lost 2 bases; unmatched junction nucleotides: 10.

The rearrangement links TRBV30 to TRBJ1-1; 7 nucleotides match TRBD1. CDR1 is GTSNPN and CDR2 is SVGIG in the germline V gene (reference sequence). The V segment lost 7 bases and the J segment 3 bases; nucleotides outside the gene matches: 11. This CDR3 region has 14 residues. CDR3 sequence (DNA): TGTGCCTATTACACGACAGGGCGGGACACTGAAGCTTTCTTT. It specifies CAYYTTGRDTEAFF.

The genes are TRBV2 and TRBJ2-7; D is perhaps TRBD1 (6 bases). The CDR3 runs to 12 residues. Germline values: CDR1 SNHLY, CDR2 FYNNEI. Trimming stripped 8 bases from V and 3 bases from J, with 11 bases between. The CDR3 loop reads CASRNRVYEQYF. DNA of the CDR3: TGTGCCAGCCGCAACAGGGTCTACGAGCAGTACTTC. The whole variable domain, filled in from reference TRBV2 and TRBJ2-7, reads EPEVTQTPSHQVTQMGQEVILRCVPISNHLYFYWYRQILGQKVEFLVSFYNNEISEKSEIFDDQFSVERPDGSNFTLKIRSTKLEDSAMYFCASRNRVYEQYFGPGTRLTVT.

This clone has just a few counts. The chain employs TRBV2 and TRBJ1-6; D remains ambiguous. The CDR3 contains 13 residues. V lost 8 bases, J lost 5 bases, and 10 bases lay in between. Per the germline V gene, CDR1 is SNHLY and CDR2 is FYNNEI. Here the CDR3 reads CASVSVDNSPLHF. The CDR3 nucleotides are TGTGCCAGCGTGTCGGTCGATAATTCACCCCTCCACTTT. The full variable domain, rest sourced from reference TRBV2 and TRBJ1-6, is EPEVTQTPSHQVTQMGQEVILRCVPISNHLYFYWYRQILGQKVEFLVSFYNNEISEKSEIFDDQFSVERPDGSNFTLKIRSTKLEDSAMYFCASVSVDNSPLHFGNGTRLTVT.

This clone was observed once. The chain employs TRBV5-1 and TRBJ1-4, with D maybe TRBD1 (5 bases). The CDR3 is 14 residues long. Germline lookup yields CDR1 SGHRS and CDR2 YFSETQ. V was shortened by 3 bases and J by 7 bases, with 13 bases between the two germline ends. The CDR3 DNA reads TGCGCCAGCAGCTCCGGACAATTGGGTGAAAAACTGTTTTTT. Amino acids: CASSSGQLGEKLFF.

This chain joins TRBV19 and TRBJ1-2, with D tentatively TRBD1 (6 bases). The CDR3 loop spans 12 amino acids. CDR1 and CDR2 (germline): LNHDA, SQIVND (reference sequence). The V gene lost 5 bases and the J gene lost 4 bases, with 8 bases spanning the gap. In DNA, the CDR3 is TGTGCCAGTAGTCCACAGGGCTATGGCTACACCTTC. This translates into CASSPQGYGYTF. Together with reference TRBV19 and TRBJ1-2, the CDR3 gives the full variable domain: DGGITQSPKYLFRKEGQNVTLSCEQNLNHDAMYWYRQDPGQGLRLIYYSQIVNDFQKGDIAEGYSVSREKKESFPLTVTSAQKNPTAFYLCASSPQGYGYTFGSGTRLTVV.

This chain links TRBV5-1 with TRBJ2-1, with 12 bases fitting TRBD2. Looked up from germline, CDR1 is SGHRS and CDR2 is YFSETQ. With V trimmed by 6 bases and J by 6 bases, 1 base remained unmatched. This CDR3 has 13 residues. The DNA of the CDR3 is TGCGCCAGCATGACTAGCGGGGGCAATGAGCAGTTCTTC. This codes for CASMTSGGNEQFF.

This chain uses TRBV7-2 with TRBJ1-2, with 7 bases identical to TRBD1. The CDR3 sequence is 13 residues long. Germline CDR1 reads SGHTA; CDR2 reads FQGNSA. The V segment lost 2 bases and the J segment 6 bases; nucleotides outside the gene matches: 3. The CDR3 bases are TGTGCCAGCAGCTTAAAAGGGGGCGATGGCTACACCTTC. As protein: CASSLKGGDGYTF.

This chain uses TRBV11-1 with TRBJ1-1; a possible D gene is TRBD1 (5 bases). The CDR3 length is 15 residues. V dropped 5 bases and J dropped 0 bases, with 13 bases sitting between them. Germline V lookup: CDR1 SGHAT, CDR2 FQDESV (reference sequence). The CDR3 region is CASSVTAGLNTEAFF. The CDR3 DNA reads as TGTGCCAGCAGCGTGACGGCAGGGTTGAACACTGAAGCTTTCTTT.

This rearrangement joins TRBV2 to TRBJ2-2; 12 bases are shared with TRBD2. The CDR3 is 15 residues long. Germline assignment: CDR1 SNHLY and CDR2 FYNNEI. Unmatched junction bases numbered 2, after V lost 6 bases and J lost 3 bases. The CDR3, as DNA: TGTGCCAGCAGCGGGACTAGCGGGTACACCGGGGAGCTGTTTTTT. Residues: CASSGTSGYTGELFF.

The gene calls are TRBV9 and TRBJ1-1; maybe TRBD1 (5 bases). Germline V gene sequence: CDR1 SGDLS, CDR2 YYNGEE. The CDR3 loop spans 15 amino acids. Trimming took 0 bases from V and 6 from J, leaving 15 bases between them. CDR3 loop: CASSVAGQGGSEAFF. The CDR3 DNA is TGTGCCAGCAGCGTAGCCGGGCAGGGTGGCTCTGAAGCTTTCTTT.

The V and J genes are TRBV11-2 and TRBJ2-1; TRBD2 aligns across 8 bases. The J segment lost 5 bases and the V segment lost 6 bases, leaving 9 bases of the junction unmatched. CDR1 and CDR2 from the germline V gene are SGHAT and FQNNGV. The CDR3 runs to 15 residues. This CDR3 reads CASRNIAGFDNEQFF. The CDR3 DNA is TGTGCCAGCAGGAATATAGCGGGATTCGACAATGAGCAGTTCTTC.

The chain carries TRBV29-1 and TRBJ2-3; TRBD2 is a possible D gene (7 bases). This CDR3 has 15 residues. Germline V gives CDR1 SQVTM, CDR2 ANQGSEA. Trimming removed 8 bases from V and 0 bases from J, with 18 bases in between. The CDR3 here is CSLRGAGVSTDTQYF. The CDR3 bases are TGCAGCCTCCGGGGGGCGGGAGTGAGCACAGATACGCAGTATTTT.

The chain is built from TRBV6-5 and TRBJ2-1; perhaps TRBD1 as D (5 bases). Germline CDR1 MNHEY, CDR2 SVGAGI. V shed 2 bases and J shed 5 bases, with 10 bases lying between them. The CDR3 is 14 amino acids. The CDR3: CASSYGRTNNEQFF. The CDR3 bases are TGTGCCAGCAGTTACGGTAGGACAAACAATGAGCAGTTCTTC.

J is TRBJ1-5 and V is TRBV5-8, with 7 bases fitting TRBD1. The germline CDR1 and CDR2 sequences are SGHTS and YDEGEE. The CDR3 spans 14 residues. V dropped 5 bases and J dropped 9; count of bases not matched to a gene: 11. The CDR3 region is CASSKQGSGGPQHF. The DNA for the CDR3 is TGTGCCAGCAGTAAACAGGGGAGTGGCGGGCCCCAGCATTTT.

CDR3 in amino acids: CASPPPTSGSWNTGELFF. DNA of the CDR3: TGTGCCAGCCCCCCTCCTACTAGCGGGAGTTGGAACACCGGGGAGCTGTTTTTT. The chain carries TRBV7-9 and TRBJ2-2; 11 bases align to TRBD2. Germline V gene data show CDR1 as SEHNR and CDR2 as FQNEAQ (reference sequence). V was clipped by 8 bases and J by 1 base; unmatched bases: 12. The CDR3 length is 18 residues.